This TCR beta chain originates from a study of tumor and adjacent non-tumor tissue in lung cancer (dated 2018 in TCRdb). In terms of the full investigation: The cohort included eleven to twelve adenocarcinoma, 2 squamous cell carcinoma and 1 small cell lung cancer patients. Among the 15 or so patients, ages ranged from roughly 30 to 85 years, 10 were men and 5 were women, and disease was TNM stage I to III. A total of roughly 120,000,000 productive TCRbeta reads were generated by sequencing, corresponding to an average of roughly 4.1 million reads per sample. Using bulk TCRbeta repertoires from around 15 lung cancer patients, the study set lung tumor tissue side by side with matched distant non-tumor lung tissue. For each patient, one tumor sample and one normal lung sample were taken, giving some 33 paired specimens that underwent TCRbeta CDR3 sequencing.

Details on this clonotype: This receptor's antigen is unknown. Per-base quality was not reported, and no clone a single base away is much larger than it.

Measured from the cysteine to the phenylalanine, the CDR3 is 13 residues long. Just CDR3 DNA is preserved here, 39 bases in frame from base 1. Trimming at the junction amounts to 1 base on V and 10 bases on J, and the germline ends lie 14 bases apart. The germline V gene specifies SQVTM as CDR1 and ANQGSEA as CDR2. The library came from multiplex PCR. The sequencer listed for this sample is Illumina HiSeq 2500. TCRbeta libraries were constructed through three rounds of nested PCR with primers (Table S4) according to protocols modified from ARM-PCR. Before sequencing, PCR products of 200-500 bp were excised from the gel and purified with the QIAquick gel extraction kit. The study's own analysis went as follows. Trimmomatic was used to clean the reads, FLASH was used to merge the reads into complete CDR3 sequences, and MiTCR was used to assign the reads to V(D)J germline segments. Clonal diversity was calculated as the inverse Simpson's index using VDJtools. In-frame sequences lacking a premature stop codon were counted as productive reads. The raw public data were reprocessed by TCRdb itself: fastp quality trimming at Q25, MiXCR clonotype calling, in-frame beta chains only. Entries are consolidated by CDR3 protein sequence, retaining the most common genes and DNA. The V and J calls here are based on TCRdb, not the publication. Present in this sample are some 84,000 distinct CDR3 sequences, around three fifths of which were seen just once. The ten top clones hold more than 14% of the sample.

Bulk unsorted tissue served as the source for RNA extraction, and RNA quality was assessed using a NanoDrop ND-1000 and an Agilent 2100. Donors were newly diagnosed lung cancer patients admitted for thoracic surgery in China between August and November 2014, without prior chemotherapy. Anyone who had undergone radiotherapy or chemotherapy before, or who had another cancer at the same time, was left out of the study. Surgical tissue pieces of roughly 1-2.1 cm3 were preserved in RNAlater solution and stored at -80 °C until use. Beyond this particular receptor, the publication reports: Younger patients had significantly higher TCR diversity, and higher tumor TCR diversity was associated with shorter overall and disease-free survival. With only approximately 15 patients in the cohort, the authors noted that larger samples and more detailed clinical data are needed. The methods do not name the sequencing platform or mention unique molecular identifiers. Significantly higher TCR diversity (inverse Simpson) was observed in tumor tissue than in normal lung tissue (approximately 440 vs 150, P = 0.0075, Mann-Whitney U test). Peripheral blood was not sequenced, so blood TCRbeta repertoires in these lung cancer patients were not examined. In normal lung, the top 100 clones accounted for a significantly larger cumulative share of the repertoire than in tumor tissue.

Sample: lung tumor tissue. The rearranged segments are TRBV29-1 and TRBJ2-1, with the identity of the D gene unclear. The receptor was derived from a man aged 65-85 years with non-small cell lung cancer. The CDR3 reads as follows: CSVEAKGFLEQFF. The DNA sequence is as follows: TGCAGCGTTGAAGCCAAGGGTTTTCTCGAGCAGTTCTTC.